The 31 T cell receptor beta chains in this list originate from one sample, sequenced in a study of blood T cells in healthy people across ages. PCR was performed a second time for about 7 to 12 cycles using a sample-barcoded 5' primer and a J-beta primer mix. TCRdb independently ran MiXCR on the 5' RACE reads; one entry per CDR3 protein. The sample lists about 1.7 million distinct CDR3 sequences, under 30% seen once, with approximately 7.7% in the top ten. Sequencing input: blood. The receptors originated from a woman younger than 45 in good health.

This clonotype was observed a few times. The J gene is TRBJ2-3, the V gene TRBV6-6; 7 nucleotides line up with TRBD2. This CDR3 has 15 amino acids. J was trimmed by 3 bases and V by 4 bases; bases with no gene match: 7. From germline, CDR1 is MNHNY and CDR2 SVGAGI (reference sequence). The CDR3: CASSLSLAATDTQYF. CDR3 DNA sequence: TGTGCCAGCAGTTTAAGTCTAGCGGCGACAGATACGCAGTATTTT.

The chain carries TRBV12-3 or TRBV12-4 and TRBJ1-1; possibly TRBD1 for D (6 bases). The CDR3 contains 12 residues. V lost 4 bases and J 11 bases, leaving 14 bases between the germline ends. The CDR3 DNA sequence: TGTGCCAGCAGTTCCGTAGGGGGGTGGGCTTTCTTT. Translating it yields CASSSVGGWAFF.

This clonotype was counted between two and nine times. The chain joins TRBV3-1 to TRBJ2-1; 8 nucleotides line up with TRBD2. The J segment lost 8 bases and the V segment lost 6 bases, leaving 12 bases of the junction unmatched. Germline V gene sequence: CDR1 LGHDT, CDR2 YNNKEL (reference sequence). The CDR3 contains 15 residues. The CDR3 loop is CASRSGTSVLYEQFF. The CDR3, as DNA: TGTGCCAGCAGATCCGGGACTAGTGTTTTATATGAGCAGTTCTTC.

This clonotype was seen more than once but under ten times. CDR3 in amino acids: CASSEKPGRAWDSPLHF. CDR3 nucleotides: TGCGCCAGCAGTGAGAAACCGGGCAGGGCTTGGGATTCACCCCTCCACTTT. The chain recombines TRBV10-2 with TRBJ1-6, with D possibly matching TRBD1 (5 bases). The CDR3 has 17 amino acids. V dropped 2 bases and J dropped 8 bases, with 19 bases sitting between them. Germline values: CDR1 WSHSY, CDR2 SAAADI.

The gene calls are TRBV28 and TRBJ1-4, with TRBD1 as a possible D gene (5 bases). Trimming shortened V by 3 bases and J by 13 bases, and 12 bases separated the two germline ends. Germline CDR1 is MDHEN and CDR2 is SYDVKM. CDR3 size: 12 residues. In nucleotides, the CDR3 is TGTGCCAGCAGTTTGGAGGGGTTTGGACTGTTTTTT. It specifies CASSLEGFGLFF.

With respect to this clonotype: At one end, the junction sequence differs from germline, possibly due to a read error. The CDR3 nucleotides read TGCACCAGCAACTCAGACAGGGTTGGCATTCAGTACTTC. It encodes CTSNSDRVGIQYF. The V and J genes are TRBV5-1 and TRBJ2-4, with 7 nucleotides matching TRBD1. Germline CDR1 and CDR2: SGHRS and YFSETQ. The CDR3 is made up of 13 amino acids.

As for this clonotype: Germline and junction disagree at one end, which may indicate a read error. The V call is TRBV3-1, the J call TRBJ1-2; D ambiguous. The CDR3 loop spans 11 amino acids. Per germline, CDR1 LGHDT and CDR2 YNNKEL (reference sequence). The CDR3: CANSGEDGYTF. The DNA of the CDR3 is TGTGCCAACAGCGGGGAGGATGGCTACACCTTC.

The chain links TRBV20-1 to TRBJ1-4; D uncertain. This CDR3 has 11 amino acids. The V gene's germline CDR1 is DFQATT and CDR2 SNEGSKA (reference sequence). Trimming cost V 4 bases and J 8 bases, with 8 bases left between them. This CDR3 is CSAITGEKLFF. DNA for the CDR3: TGCAGTGCTATTACGGGGGAAAAACTGTTTTTT.

Points on this clonotype: A read error may account for a junction end that differs from germline. The genes are TRBV27 and TRBJ1-2; D is possibly TRBD1 (5 bases). Germline V gene lookup returns CDR1 MNHEY and CDR2 SMNVEV (reference sequence). This CDR3 has 14 residues. The CDR3 protein is CAGSLGDSGYGYTF. CDR3 DNA sequence: TGTGCCGGCAGTTTAGGGGACTCGGGTTACGGCTACACCTTC.

The rearrangement links TRBV19 to TRBJ2-1; D remains unclear. Trimming cost V 4 bases and J 5 bases, with 18 bases left between them. Germline V gene lookup returns CDR1 LNHDA and CDR2 SQIVND (reference sequence). The CDR3 totals 16 residues. Written as DNA, the CDR3 is TGTGCCAGTAGTACTTCGATCTTTCAAACCGACAATGAGCAGTTCTTC. The encoded protein is CASSTSIFQTDNEQFF. The whole variable domain, remainder taken from reference TRBV19 and TRBJ2-1, is DGGITQSPKYLFRKEGQNVTLSCEQNLNHDAMYWYRQDPGQGLRLIYYSQIVNDFQKGDIAEGYSVSREKKESFPLTVTSAQKNPTAFYLCASSTSIFQTDNEQFFGPGTRLTVL.

This clonotype turned up a few times. The chain has TRBV7-6 and TRBJ2-2; D is undetermined. V dropped 1 base and J dropped 7 bases, with 7 bases sitting between them. This CDR3 has 13 residues. Germline V gives CDR1 SGHVS, CDR2 FNYEAQ. CDR3 region: CASSLEEGGELFF. The CDR3 DNA reads as TGTGCCAGCAGCTTAGAGGAAGGCGGGGAGCTGTTTTTT.

In this sample, this clonotype turned up many times. The chain uses TRBV25-1 and TRBJ2-7; D possibly matches TRBD1 or TRBD2 (5 bases each). The germline CDR1 and CDR2 sequences are MGHDK and SYGVNS. The CDR3 consists of 15 residues. V lost 3 bases and J 3 bases, leaving 15 bases between the germline ends. Here the CDR3 DNA reads TGTGCCAGCAGTGACCTGGGGGAAGGAAACTACGAGCAGTACTTC. Its translation: CASSDLGEGNYEQYF.

This clonotype was seen a handful of times. A much more abundant neighbour one base away suggests this may be a read error. The rearrangement uses TRBV6-5 and TRBJ2-5; weak D call: TRBD1 (6 bases). V gave up 6 bases and J gave up 11 bases, with 19 bases separating them. Germline V lookup: CDR1 MNHEY, CDR2 SVGAGI. The CDR3 totals 13 residues. CDR3 in DNA: TGTGCCAGCAGCCTCAGCCCAGGGGACGTGCAGTACTTC. As protein: CASSLSPGDVQYF.

This clonotype was found a few times. The CDR3 loop is CSVHSTDTQYF. CDR3 DNA sequence: TGCAGCGTCCATAGCACAGATACGCAGTATTTT. The genes are TRBV29-1 and TRBJ2-3; D gene uncertain. V shed 6 bases and J shed 0 bases, with 4 bases lying between them. This CDR3 has 11 amino acids. CDR1 and CDR2 (germline): SQVTM, ANQGSEA.

This chain links TRBV6-2 or TRBV6-3 with TRBJ2-1; TRBD1 might be the D (6 bases). V lost 5 bases, J lost 11 bases, and 10 bases lay in between. The CDR3 contains 11 residues. CDR1 is MNHEY and CDR2 is SVGEGT in the germline V gene. The CDR3: CASSHGQQQFF. For the CDR3, the DNA is TGTGCCAGCAGTCACGGACAGCAGCAGTTCTTC.

The CDR3 region has the DNA TGTGCCAGCAGTTTAGAGTCTAGGTTCACAGATACGCAGTATTTT. This sequence encodes CASSLESRFTDTQYF. The rearrangement joins TRBV12-3 or TRBV12-4 to TRBJ2-3; no reliable D call. The CDR3 covers 15 residues. V was trimmed by 1 base and J by 2 bases, leaving 10 bases between them.

The V and J genes are TRBV30 and TRBJ2-1; perhaps TRBD2 as D (6 bases). V was shortened by 3 bases and J by 2 bases, with 11 bases between the two germline ends. Germline CDR1 reads GTSNPN; CDR2 reads SVGIG (reference sequence). This CDR3 comprises 14 residues. CDR3 nucleotides: TGTGCCTGGAGCGCGGGACTCCCCTACAATGAGCAGTTCTTC. Translating gives CAWSAGLPYNEQFF.

Turning to this clonotype: Relative to the germline gene, one junction end is altered; a read error may explain this. The chain joins TRBV5-5 to TRBJ2-3; tentative D call: TRBD2 (5 bases). Looked up from germline, CDR1 is SGHKS and CDR2 is YYEKEE (reference sequence). The CDR3 covers 16 residues. This chain's CDR3 is CVSSLSGGLSTDTQYF. The CDR3, as DNA: TGTGTCAGCAGCTTAAGCGGCGGGCTTAGCACAGATACGCAGTATTTT.

CDR3 sequence (DNA): TGTGCCACCAGTGATCCTAGCGGGGGCTCCTACAAGCAGTTCTTC. Its translation is CATSDPSGGSYKQFF. V usage is TRBV24-1 and J usage is TRBJ2-1; 10 bases are a match to TRBD2. Trimming cost V 3 bases and J 11 bases; bases outside gene matches: 9. This CDR3 contains 15 residues. Germline V gene data show CDR1 as KGHDR and CDR2 as SFDVKD.

This clonotype was recorded many times. The chain employs TRBV13 and TRBJ2-3; the D is unclear. Between the trimmed V and J ends, which lost 8 bases and 0 bases, there was a span of 12 bases. Germline V gene lookup returns CDR1 PRHDT and CDR2 FYEKMQ (reference sequence). The CDR3 spans 14 residues. CDR3 nucleotides: TGTGCCAGCCGACTCCTCACCAGCACAGATACGCAGTATTTT. It yields the protein CASRLLTSTDTQYF. Together with reference TRBV13 and TRBJ2-3, the CDR3 gives the full variable domain: AAGVIQSPRHLIKEKRETATLKCYPIPRHDTVYWYQQGPGQDPQFLISFYEKMQSDKGSIPDRFSAQQFSDYHSELNMSSLELGDSALYFCASRLLTSTDTQYFGPGTRLTVL.

The chain couples TRBV5-1 to TRBJ2-5; D remains ambiguous. V was clipped by 6 bases and J by 2 bases, with 11 bases between them. Germline assignment: CDR1 SGHRS and CDR2 YFSETQ. The CDR3 has 13 residues. This CDR3 is CASKVAAQETQYF. In DNA form, the CDR3 reads TGCGCCAGCAAGGTGGCGGCTCAAGAGACCCAGTACTTC.

This clonotype was detected many times. This rearrangement joins TRBV6-5 to TRBJ1-2; 10 nucleotides align to TRBD1. With V trimmed by 2 bases and J by 4 bases, 4 bases remained unmatched. The CDR3 runs 15 residues. CDR1 and CDR2 from the germline V gene are MNHEY and SVGAGI. The chain's CDR3 is CASSYGQGGGYGYTF. CDR3 in DNA: TGTGCCAGCAGTTACGGACAGGGGGGTGGCTATGGCTACACCTTC.

Worth noting for this clonotype: The junction departs from the called germline gene at one end, perhaps through a read error. The chain is built from TRBV4-1 and TRBJ2-1, with TRBD2 matching 8 bases. The length of the CDR3 is 16 residues. Germline CDR1 reads MGHRA; CDR2 reads YSYEKL. CDR3 nucleotides: TGCGCCAACAGCCAAGCCCCGGGACTAGACTCGGGCGAGCAGTTCTTC. Amino acids: CANSQAPGLDSGEQFF.

The V call is TRBV15, the J call TRBJ2-1; 8 positions agree with TRBD2. V shed 0 bases, J shed 8 bases, and the junction held 12 bases outside the gene matches. Germline lookup yields CDR1 LNHNV and CDR2 YYDKDF (reference sequence). This CDR3 contains 17 residues. CDR3 residues: CATSRDLGPTREDEQFF. For the CDR3, the DNA is TGTGCCACCAGCAGAGATCTCGGTCCTACGCGGGAGGATGAGCAGTTCTTC.

This clonotype has ten or more counts. This chain joins TRBV28 and TRBJ2-7; D gene unclear. V shed 4 bases and J shed 2 bases, with 15 bases lying between them. Germline-derived CDR1 and CDR2 are MDHEN and SYDVKM. This CDR3 spans 15 amino acids. DNA of the CDR3: TGTGCCAGCAGTTCTTATGGAGAACAGACCTACGAGCAGTACTTC. Amino acids: CASSSYGEQTYEQYF.

The rearrangement links TRBV20-1 to TRBJ2-3; 13 nucleotides agree with TRBD2. Germline CDR1 reads DFQATT; CDR2 reads SNEGSKA (reference sequence). CDR3 length equals 18 residues. Trimming at V came to 4 bases and at J to 2 bases, leaving 12 bases not matched to a gene. The CDR3 DNA sequence: TGCAGTGCTATACCGGGACTAGCGGGGAGGGGCACCACAGATACGCAGTATTTT. Translation: CSAIPGLAGRGTTDTQYF.

The V call is TRBV29-1, the J call TRBJ1-4; D may be TRBD1 (6 bases). Trimming left V 3 bases short and J 7 bases short, with 12 bases between. From germline, CDR1 is SQVTM and CDR2 ANQGSEA. The CDR3 covers 13 residues. CDR3 sequence reads: CSVDRGRGEKLFF. The CDR3 nucleotides read TGCAGCGTTGACAGGGGCCGGGGTGAAAAACTGTTTTTT. The whole variable domain, filled in from reference TRBV29-1 and TRBJ1-4, reads SAVISQKPSRDICQRGTSLTIQCQVDSQVTMMFWYRQQPGQSLTLIATANQGSEATYESGFVIDKFPISRPNLTFSTLTVSNMSPEDSSIYLCSVDRGRGEKLFFGSGTQLSVL.

This clonotype turned up a few times. The chain recombines TRBV29-1 with TRBJ2-5, with no clear D. V was trimmed by 7 bases and J by 5 bases, leaving 8 bases between them. In germline, CDR1 is SQVTM, CDR2 ANQGSEA. The CDR3 spans 10 residues. CDR3 protein: CSAMGETQYF. DNA of the CDR3: TGCAGCGCCATGGGGGAGACCCAGTACTTC.

This clonotype was recorded a few times. The rearrangement uses TRBV7-6 and TRBJ2-7; 8 bases agree with TRBD1. J gave up 3 bases and V 5 bases, and 9 bases lay outside the gene matches. Germline V gene lookup returns CDR1 SGHVS and CDR2 FNYEAQ. The CDR3 covers 15 residues. The CDR3: CASSLDRGELYEQYF. The CDR3 DNA sequence: TGTGCCAGCAGCCTCGACAGGGGAGAACTCTACGAGCAGTACTTC.

This clonotype was seen more than once but under ten times. J is TRBJ2-7 and V is TRBV10-3; 13 nucleotides line up with TRBD2. The V segment lost 5 bases and the J segment 5 bases; nucleotides outside the gene matches: 3. The CDR3 runs 14 residues. Germline CDR1 is ENHRY and CDR2 is SYGVKD. Here the CDR3 reads CAISTSGRADEQYF. CDR3 sequence (DNA): TGTGCCATCAGTACTAGCGGGAGGGCTGACGAGCAGTACTTC.

As to this clonotype: This likely comes from a read error, as the CDR3 has no conserved phenylalanine or tryptophan at its end. The V and J genes are TRBV12-3 or TRBV12-4 and TRBJ2-3; TRBD2 aligns across 8 bases. This CDR3 spans 16 amino acids. V dropped 6 bases and J dropped 4; count of bases not matched to a gene: 12. The CDR3 region is CASSPSGRYWADTQYS. CDR3 bases: TGTGCCAGCAGCCCAAGCGGGAGATACTGGGCAGATACGCAGTATTCT.